The TCR beta chain under discussion was sequenced for a study of T cell responses to AZD1222 COVID-19 vaccine. In the case of this clone: Its antigen is not known.

The protocol was immunoSEQ multiplex PCR, while the TCRdb copy is restricted to in-frame clones and leaves out a portion. Of approximately 150,000 clones listed, 91% are singletons. Overall study results and limits: Mapped onto spike, vaccine-associated CD4 TCRs spanned it and were dominant at 160-218 and 743-854. With two AZD1222 doses given, Spike-specific TCR breadth and depth both rose.

Trimming cost V 3 bases and J 5 bases, with 7 bases left between them. This CDR3 has 12 residues. CDR1 and CDR2 (germline): SEHNR, FQNEAQ (reference sequence). The specimen comprised peripheral blood, sampled 28 days after the second AZD1222 dose. The sequence derives from an adult who received the AZD1222 COVID-19 vaccine. The chain employs TRBV7-9 and TRBJ1-1; D remains ambiguous. CDR3 coding DNA: TGTGCCAGCAGCTTCAGTGGGACTGAAGCTTTCTTT. It specifies CASSFSGTEAFF.